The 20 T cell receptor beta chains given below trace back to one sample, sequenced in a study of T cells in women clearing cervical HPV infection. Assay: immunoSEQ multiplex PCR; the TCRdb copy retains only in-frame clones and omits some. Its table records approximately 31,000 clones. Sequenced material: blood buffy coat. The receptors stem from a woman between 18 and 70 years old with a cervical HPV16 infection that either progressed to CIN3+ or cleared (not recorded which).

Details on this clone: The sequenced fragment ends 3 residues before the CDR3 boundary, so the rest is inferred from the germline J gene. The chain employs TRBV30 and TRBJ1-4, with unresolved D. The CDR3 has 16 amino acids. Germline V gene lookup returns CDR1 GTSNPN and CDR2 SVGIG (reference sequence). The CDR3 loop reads CAWSVLDNPYNSPLFF. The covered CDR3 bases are TGTGCCTGGAGTGTACTCGACAACCCGTATAATTCACCA.

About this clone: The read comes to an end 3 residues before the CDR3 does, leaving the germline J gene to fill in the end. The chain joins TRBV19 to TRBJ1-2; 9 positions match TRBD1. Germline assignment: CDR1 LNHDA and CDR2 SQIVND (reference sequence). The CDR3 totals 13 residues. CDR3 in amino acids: CASSIGTGGDYTF. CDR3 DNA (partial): TGTGCCAGTAGTATAGGCACAGGGGGCGAC.

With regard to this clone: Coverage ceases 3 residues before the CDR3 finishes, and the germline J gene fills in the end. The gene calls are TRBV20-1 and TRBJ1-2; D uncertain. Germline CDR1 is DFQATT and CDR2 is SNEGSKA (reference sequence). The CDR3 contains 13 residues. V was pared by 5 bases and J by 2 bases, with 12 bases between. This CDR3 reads CSAVRNTNYGYTF. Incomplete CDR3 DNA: TGCAGTGCTGTCCGAAACACCAACTATGGC.

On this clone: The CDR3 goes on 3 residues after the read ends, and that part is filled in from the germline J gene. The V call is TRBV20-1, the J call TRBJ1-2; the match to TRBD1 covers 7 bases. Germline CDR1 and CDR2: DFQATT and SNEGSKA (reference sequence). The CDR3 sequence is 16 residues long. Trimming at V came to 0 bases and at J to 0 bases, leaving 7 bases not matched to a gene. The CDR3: CSARDPGQRPNYGYTF. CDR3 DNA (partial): TGCAGTGCTAGAGATCCGGGACAGCGCCCTAACTATGGC.

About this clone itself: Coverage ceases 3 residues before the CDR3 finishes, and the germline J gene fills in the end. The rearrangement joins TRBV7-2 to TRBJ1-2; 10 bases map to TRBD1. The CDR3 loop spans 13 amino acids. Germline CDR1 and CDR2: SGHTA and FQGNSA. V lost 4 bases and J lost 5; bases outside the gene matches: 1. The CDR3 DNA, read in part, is TGTGCCAGCAGCTCGGGACAGGGGTATGGC. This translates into CASSSGQGYG. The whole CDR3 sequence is CASSSGQGYGYTF.

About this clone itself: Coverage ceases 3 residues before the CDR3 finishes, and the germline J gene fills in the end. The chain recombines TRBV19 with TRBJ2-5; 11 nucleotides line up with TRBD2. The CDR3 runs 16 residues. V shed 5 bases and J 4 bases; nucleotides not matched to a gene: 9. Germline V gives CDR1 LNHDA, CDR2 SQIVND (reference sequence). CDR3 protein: CASSSLAGGRGETQYF. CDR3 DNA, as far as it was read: TGTGCCAGTAGTTCCTTAGCGGGGGGGAGGGGAGAGACC.

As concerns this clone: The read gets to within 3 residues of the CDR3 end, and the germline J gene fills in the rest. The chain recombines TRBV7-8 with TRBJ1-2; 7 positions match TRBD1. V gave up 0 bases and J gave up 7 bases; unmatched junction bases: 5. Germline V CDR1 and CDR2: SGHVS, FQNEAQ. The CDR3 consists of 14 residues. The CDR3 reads CASSLADRVGGYTF. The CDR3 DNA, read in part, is TGTGCCAGCAGCTTAGCCGACAGGGTGGGTGGC.

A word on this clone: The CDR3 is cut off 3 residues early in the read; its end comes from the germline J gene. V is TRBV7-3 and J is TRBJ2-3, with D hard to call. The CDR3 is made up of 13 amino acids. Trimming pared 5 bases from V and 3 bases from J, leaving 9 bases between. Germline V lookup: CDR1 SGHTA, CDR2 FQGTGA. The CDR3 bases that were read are TGTGCCAGCAGCAACACGCGGACAGATACG. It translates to CASSNTRTDT. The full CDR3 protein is CASSNTRTDTQYF.

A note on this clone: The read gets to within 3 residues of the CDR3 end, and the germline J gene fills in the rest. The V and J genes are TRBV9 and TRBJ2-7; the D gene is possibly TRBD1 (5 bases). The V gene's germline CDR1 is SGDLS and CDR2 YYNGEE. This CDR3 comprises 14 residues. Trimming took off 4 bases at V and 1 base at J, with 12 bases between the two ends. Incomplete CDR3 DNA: TGTGCCAGCAGCCAATCGACAGCGTCCTACGAG. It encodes CASSQSTASYE. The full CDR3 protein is CASSQSTASYEQYF.

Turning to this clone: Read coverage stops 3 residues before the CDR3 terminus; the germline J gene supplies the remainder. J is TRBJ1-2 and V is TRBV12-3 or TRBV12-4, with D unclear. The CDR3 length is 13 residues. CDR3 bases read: TGTGCCAGCAGTTCCCTTGGAGGGTTCGGC. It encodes CASSSLGGFG. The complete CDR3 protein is CASSSLGGFGYTF.

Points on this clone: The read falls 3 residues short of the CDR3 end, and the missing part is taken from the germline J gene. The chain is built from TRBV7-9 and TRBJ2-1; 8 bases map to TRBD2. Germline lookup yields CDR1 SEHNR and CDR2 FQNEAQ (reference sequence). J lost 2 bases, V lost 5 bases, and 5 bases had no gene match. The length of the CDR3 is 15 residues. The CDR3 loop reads CASSPRGAPYNEQFF. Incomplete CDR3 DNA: TGTGCCAGCAGCCCGCGGGGGGCCCCCTACAATGAG. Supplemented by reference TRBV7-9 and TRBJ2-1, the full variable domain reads DTGVSQNPRHKITKRGQNVTFRCDPISEHNRLYWYRQTLGQGPEFLTYFQNEAQLEKSRLLSDRFSAERPKGSFSTLEIQRTEQGDSAMYLCASSPRGAPYNEQFFGPGTRLTVL.

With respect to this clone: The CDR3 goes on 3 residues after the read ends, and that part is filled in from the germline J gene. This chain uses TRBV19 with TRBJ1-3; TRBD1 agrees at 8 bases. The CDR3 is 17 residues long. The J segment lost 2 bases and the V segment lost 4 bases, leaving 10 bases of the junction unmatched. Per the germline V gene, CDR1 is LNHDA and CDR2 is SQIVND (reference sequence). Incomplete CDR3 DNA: TGTGCCAGTAGTACTTGGGACAGGAGGATTCCTGGAAACACC. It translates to CASSTWDRRIPGNT. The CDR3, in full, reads CASSTWDRRIPGNTIYF.

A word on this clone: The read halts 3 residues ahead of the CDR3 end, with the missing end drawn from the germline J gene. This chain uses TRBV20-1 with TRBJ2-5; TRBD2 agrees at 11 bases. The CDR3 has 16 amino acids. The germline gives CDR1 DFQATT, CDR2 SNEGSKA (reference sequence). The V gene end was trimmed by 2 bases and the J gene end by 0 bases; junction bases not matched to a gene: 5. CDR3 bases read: TGCAGTGCTAGACCCCCTAGCGGGGGGTACCAAGAGACC. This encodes CSARPPSGGYQET. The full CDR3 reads CSARPPSGGYQETQYF.

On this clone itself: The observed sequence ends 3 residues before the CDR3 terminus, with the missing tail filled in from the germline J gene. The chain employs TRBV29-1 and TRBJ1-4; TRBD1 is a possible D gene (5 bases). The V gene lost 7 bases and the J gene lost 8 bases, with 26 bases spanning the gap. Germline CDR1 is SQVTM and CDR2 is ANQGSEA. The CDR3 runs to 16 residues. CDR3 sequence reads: CSALLTRGTYGEKLFF. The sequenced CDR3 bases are TGCAGCGCTCTACTCACCCGAGGGACTTACGGGGAAAAA.

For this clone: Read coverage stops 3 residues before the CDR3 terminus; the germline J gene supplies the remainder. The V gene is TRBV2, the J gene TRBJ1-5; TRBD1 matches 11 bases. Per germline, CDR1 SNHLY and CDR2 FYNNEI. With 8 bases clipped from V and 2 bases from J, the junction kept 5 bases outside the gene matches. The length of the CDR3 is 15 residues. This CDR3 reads CASRDRGGGNQPQHF. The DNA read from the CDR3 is TGTGCCAGCCGGGACAGGGGGGGAGGCAATCAGCCC.

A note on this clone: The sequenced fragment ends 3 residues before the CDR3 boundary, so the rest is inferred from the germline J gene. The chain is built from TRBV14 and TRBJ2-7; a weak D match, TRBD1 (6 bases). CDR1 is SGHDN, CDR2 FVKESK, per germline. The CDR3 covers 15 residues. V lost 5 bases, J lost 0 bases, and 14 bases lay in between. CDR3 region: CASSGRGSRSYEQYF. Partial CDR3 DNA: TGTGCCAGCAGCGGAAGGGGGTCCCGCTCCTACGAG.

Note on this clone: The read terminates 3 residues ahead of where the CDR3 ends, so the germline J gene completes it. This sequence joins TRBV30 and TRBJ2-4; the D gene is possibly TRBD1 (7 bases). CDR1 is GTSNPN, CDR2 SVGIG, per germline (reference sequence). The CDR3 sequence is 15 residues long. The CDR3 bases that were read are TGTGCCTGGAGTGTAGTGACAGGGAGGTCCGGTGGT. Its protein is CAWSVVTGRSGG. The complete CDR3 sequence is CAWSVVTGRSGGQYF.

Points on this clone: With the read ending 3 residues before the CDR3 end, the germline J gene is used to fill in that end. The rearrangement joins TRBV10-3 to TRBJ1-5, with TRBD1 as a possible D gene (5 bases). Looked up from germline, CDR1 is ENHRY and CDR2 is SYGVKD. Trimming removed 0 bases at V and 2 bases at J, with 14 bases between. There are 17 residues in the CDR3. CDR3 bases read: TGTGCCATCAGTGAGTCTTCGACAGCCCTTGGCAATCAGCCC. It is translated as CAISESSTALGNQP. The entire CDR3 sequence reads CAISESSTALGNQPQHF.

The CDR3 region is CASSLLVAGGTDTQYF. The DNA read from the CDR3 is TGTGCCAGCAGCCTCCTAGTAGCGGGGGGCACAGATACG. The rearrangement links TRBV7-3 to TRBJ2-3, with 9 bases that match TRBD2. The read comes to an end 3 residues before the CDR3 does, leaving the germline J gene to fill in the end. Germline V gene lookup returns CDR1 SGHTA and CDR2 FQGTGA. This CDR3 comprises 16 residues. Trimming removed 5 bases from V and 1 base from J; junction bases left unmatched: 7.

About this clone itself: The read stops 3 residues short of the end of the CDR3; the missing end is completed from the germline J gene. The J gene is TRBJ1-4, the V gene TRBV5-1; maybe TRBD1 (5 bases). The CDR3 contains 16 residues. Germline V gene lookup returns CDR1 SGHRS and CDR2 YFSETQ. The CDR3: CASSRGEGSYNSPLFF. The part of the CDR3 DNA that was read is TGCGCCAGCAGCCGAGGGGAGGGCTCCTATAATTCACCA.